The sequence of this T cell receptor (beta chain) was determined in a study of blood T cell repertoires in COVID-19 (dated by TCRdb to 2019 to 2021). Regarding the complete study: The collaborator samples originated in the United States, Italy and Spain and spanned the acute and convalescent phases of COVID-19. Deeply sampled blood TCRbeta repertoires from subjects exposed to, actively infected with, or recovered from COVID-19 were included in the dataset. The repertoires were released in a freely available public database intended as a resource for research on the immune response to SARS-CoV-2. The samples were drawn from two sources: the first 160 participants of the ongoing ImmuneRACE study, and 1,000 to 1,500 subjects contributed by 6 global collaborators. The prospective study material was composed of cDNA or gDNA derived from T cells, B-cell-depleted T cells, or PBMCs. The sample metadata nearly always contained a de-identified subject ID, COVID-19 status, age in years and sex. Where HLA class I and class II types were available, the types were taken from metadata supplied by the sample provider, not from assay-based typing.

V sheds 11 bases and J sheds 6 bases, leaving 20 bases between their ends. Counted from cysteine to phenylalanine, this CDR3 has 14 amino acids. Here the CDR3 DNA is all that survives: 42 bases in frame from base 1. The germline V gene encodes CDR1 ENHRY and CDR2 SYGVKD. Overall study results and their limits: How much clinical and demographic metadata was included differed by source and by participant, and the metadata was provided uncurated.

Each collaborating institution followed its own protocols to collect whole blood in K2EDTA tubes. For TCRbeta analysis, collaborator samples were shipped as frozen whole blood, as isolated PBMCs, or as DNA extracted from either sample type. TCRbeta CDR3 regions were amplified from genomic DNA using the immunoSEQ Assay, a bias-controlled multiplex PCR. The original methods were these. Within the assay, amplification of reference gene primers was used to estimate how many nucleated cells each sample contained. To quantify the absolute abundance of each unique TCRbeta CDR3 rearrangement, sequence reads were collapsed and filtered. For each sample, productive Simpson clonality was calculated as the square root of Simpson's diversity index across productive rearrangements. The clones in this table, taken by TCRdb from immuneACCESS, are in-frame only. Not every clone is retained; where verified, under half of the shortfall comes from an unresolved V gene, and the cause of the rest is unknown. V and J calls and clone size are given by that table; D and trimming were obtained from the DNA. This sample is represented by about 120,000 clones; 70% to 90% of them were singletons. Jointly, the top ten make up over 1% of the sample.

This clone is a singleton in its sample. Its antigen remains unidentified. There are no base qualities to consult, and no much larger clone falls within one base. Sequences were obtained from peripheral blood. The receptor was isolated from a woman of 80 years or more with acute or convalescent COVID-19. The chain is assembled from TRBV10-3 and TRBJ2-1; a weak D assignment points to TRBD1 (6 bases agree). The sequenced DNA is TGTGCCTCCCGGGGATTACAGGGAACCAATGAGCAGTTCTTC. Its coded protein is CASRGLQGTNEQFF.